This TCR beta chain was sequenced in a study of PD-1 blockade in classical Hodgkin lymphoma. Every single patient, without exception, relapsed after autologous stem cell transplantation, and brentuximab vedotin exposure varied. Best response was recorded as complete response, partial response or progressive disease. Germline CDR1 SNHLY, CDR2 FYNNEI. The CDR3 runs to 13 residues. Broader study findings: By cycle point C4D1, TCR diversity had risen significantly in CD4+ cells (but not CD8+ cells). In newly diagnosed patients, baseline TCR diversity was reportedly below that of healthy donors.

Comment on this clone: Its specificity is not known. Sequence at one end of the junction differs from germline and may be a read error.

TCRdb's copy holds only in-frame clones and misses some; the assay was immunoSEQ multiplex PCR. Among over 80,000 clones, 92% were seen once, and the ten largest hold roughly 2.8%. The material sequenced was peripheral blood mononuclear cells (PBMCs), taken at baseline. This chain uses TRBV2 with TRBJ1-1, with 8 bases aligning to TRBD1. The source is a human donor with classical Hodgkin lymphoma. The CDR3: CASSEDRGTEAFF. DNA of the CDR3: TGTGCCAGCAGCGAAGACAGGGGCACTGAAGCTTTCTTT.